These 10 T cell receptor beta chains originate from one sample sequenced in a study of blood T cell repertoires in COVID-19. Assay used: immunoSEQ multiplex PCR; TCRdb lists only in-frame clones, some missing. The data hold 140,000 to 150,000 clones, with approximately 91% observed a single time. Specimen: peripheral blood. All receptors come from a man between 65 and 85 years old with acute or convalescent COVID-19.

This rearrangement joins TRBV7-2 to TRBJ2-3; 9 nucleotides match TRBD1. This CDR3 region has 16 residues. Germline V lookup: CDR1 SGHTA, CDR2 FQGNSA. With 1 base clipped from V and 2 bases from J, the junction kept 4 bases outside the gene matches. CDR3 DNA: TGTGCCAGCAGCTTAGGGGGGACAGGGTACACAGATACGCAGTATTTT. It specifies CASSLGGTGYTDTQYF.

The genes are TRBV6-2 or TRBV6-3 and TRBJ2-7, with a tentative D call TRBD1 (5 bases). Trimming stripped 0 bases from V and 3 bases from J, with 9 bases between. Germline values: CDR1 MNHEY, CDR2 SVGEGT. The CDR3 contains 14 residues. The CDR3 nucleotides are TGTGCCAGCAGTTACTCGACAGCGAACTACGAGCAGTACTTC. Amino acid sequence: CASSYSTANYEQYF.

The chain combines TRBV29-1 with TRBJ1-1; tentative D call: TRBD1 (6 bases). The CDR3 is 17 residues long. Germline CDR1 SQVTM, CDR2 ANQGSEA. Trimming removed 6 bases from V and 1 base from J, with 24 bases in between. The CDR3 region is CSVRPFPGQKTNTEAFF. The CDR3 coding sequence is TGCAGCGTGCGCCCGTTCCCGGGACAAAAAACGAACACTGAAGCTTTCTTT.

This sequence joins TRBV4-1 and TRBJ2-6; 7 bases are a match to TRBD1. The CDR3 covers 20 residues. Germline loops: CDR1 MGHRA, CDR2 YSYEKL. J gave up 0 bases and V 1 base, and 12 bases lay outside the gene matches. The CDR3 here is CASSQGPQGTYYSGANVLTF. The CDR3 DNA reads as TGCGCCAGCAGCCAAGGACCACAGGGGACCTACTACTCTGGGGCCAACGTCCTGACTTTC.

The rearrangement links TRBV6-4 to TRBJ1-4, with D unclear. The CDR3 totals 15 residues. Trimming removed 6 bases from V and 0 bases from J, with 11 bases in between. CDR1 and CDR2 (germline): MRHNA, SNTAGT. The CDR3 here is CASSPGSATNEKLFF. DNA for the CDR3: TGTGCCAGCAGCCCCGGGAGTGCAACTAATGAAAAACTGTTTTTT.

The genes are TRBV6-5 and TRBJ1-6; 8 nucleotides agree with TRBD1. Germline loops: CDR1 MNHEY, CDR2 SVGAGI. J was trimmed by 6 bases and V by 2 bases; bases with no gene match: 6. This CDR3 is built from 16 residues. The CDR3: CASSYGTGAFNSPLHF. The CDR3 coding sequence is TGTGCCAGCAGTTACGGGACAGGCGCGTTTAATTCACCCCTCCACTTT.

In this sample, this clone turned up a few times. This chain joins TRBV27 and TRBJ1-5; 7 bases are shared with TRBD1. Trimming took 6 bases from V and 4 from J; bases not matched to a gene: 6. This CDR3 has 14 amino acids. The germline CDR1 and CDR2 sequences are MNHEY and SMNVEV (reference sequence). This CDR3 reads CASSVGQLNQPQHF. In DNA form, the CDR3 reads TGTGCCAGCAGCGTGGGACAGCTAAATCAGCCCCAGCATTTT.

The V call is TRBV7-2, the J call TRBJ1-1; unclear D gene. Germline V gene data show CDR1 as SGHTA and CDR2 as FQGNSA. The CDR3 is 14 residues long. Trimming took 7 bases from V and 1 from J, leaving 13 bases between them. In DNA form, the CDR3 reads TGTGCCAGCACCCCCATCCGGGGGAACACTGAAGCTTTCTTT. This codes for CASTPIRGNTEAFF.

The J gene is TRBJ2-1, the V gene TRBV19, with 12 bases lining up with TRBD2. Unmatched junction bases numbered 8, after V lost 3 bases and J lost 5 bases. Germline V gene sequence: CDR1 LNHDA, CDR2 SQIVND (reference sequence). The CDR3 runs 17 residues. The CDR3 sequence: CASSILAGGQADNEQFF. The DNA for the CDR3 is TGTGCCAGTAGTATCCTAGCGGGAGGGCAAGCTGACAATGAGCAGTTCTTC.

V and J are TRBV28 and TRBJ1-2, with D perhaps matching TRBD1 (5 bases). Deletions cut 5 bases from V and 8 bases from J, with 15 bases between. Germline CDR1 is MDHEN and CDR2 is SYDVKM. The CDR3 spans 13 residues. CDR3 region: CASSPGPQGGYTF. The CDR3 nucleotides are TGTGCCAGCAGTCCCGGGCCTCAGGGAGGCTACACCTTC.